This TCR beta chain came from a study of response to subunit inactivated influenza vaccine. TCRdb itself ran the RT-PCR reads through MiXCR, one entry per CDR3 protein. The sample has a few hundred thousand distinct CDR3 sequences, over 9% seen once. The V and J ends lost 0 bases and 2 bases respectively, with 4 bases between them. This CDR3 is 12 amino acids long. Per the germline V gene, CDR1 is DFQATT and CDR2 is SNEGSKA (reference sequence). This clonotype occurred many times. A further study also used this sample, focusing on T cells expressing NK-cell markers. As that study records: Synthesis of TCR beta cDNA relied on 5'RACE template switching carrying UMIs. Each TCR beta repertoire originated in sorted T cells that were CD3+CD56+NKG2C+, CD3+CD56+NKG2C- or CD3+CD56-NKG2C+. Dominant NKG2C+ clonotypes in a handful of donors made up roughly 1.0-7.0% of CD8+ T cells.

This sample comprised PBMCs from blood, obtained on the day of vaccination. The rearrangement links TRBV20-1 to TRBJ1-2; D is undetermined. This clonotype was sampled from a man aged 45-60 years who received an inactivated influenza vaccine. The CDR3 loop reads CSARDPNYGYTF. The CDR3 nucleotides are TGCAGTGCTAGAGATCCCAACTATGGCTACACCTTC.